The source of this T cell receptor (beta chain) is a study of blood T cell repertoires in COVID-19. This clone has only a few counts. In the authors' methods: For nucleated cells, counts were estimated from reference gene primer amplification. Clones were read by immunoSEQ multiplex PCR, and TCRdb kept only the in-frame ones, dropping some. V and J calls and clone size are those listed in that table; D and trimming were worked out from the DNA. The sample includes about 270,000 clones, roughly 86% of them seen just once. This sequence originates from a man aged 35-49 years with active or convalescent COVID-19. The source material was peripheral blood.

The CDR3 loop reads CASSVGSSGGYEQYF. The CDR3 DNA reads TGTGCCAGCAGCGTAGGGTCTAGCGGGGGCTACGAGCAGTACTTC. V usage is TRBV9 and J usage is TRBJ2-7; 10 positions agree with TRBD2. The trim removed 0 bases at V and 3 bases at J, leaving 3 bases unmatched. Germline V gene data show CDR1 as SGDLS and CDR2 as YYNGEE. The length of the CDR3 is 15 residues.